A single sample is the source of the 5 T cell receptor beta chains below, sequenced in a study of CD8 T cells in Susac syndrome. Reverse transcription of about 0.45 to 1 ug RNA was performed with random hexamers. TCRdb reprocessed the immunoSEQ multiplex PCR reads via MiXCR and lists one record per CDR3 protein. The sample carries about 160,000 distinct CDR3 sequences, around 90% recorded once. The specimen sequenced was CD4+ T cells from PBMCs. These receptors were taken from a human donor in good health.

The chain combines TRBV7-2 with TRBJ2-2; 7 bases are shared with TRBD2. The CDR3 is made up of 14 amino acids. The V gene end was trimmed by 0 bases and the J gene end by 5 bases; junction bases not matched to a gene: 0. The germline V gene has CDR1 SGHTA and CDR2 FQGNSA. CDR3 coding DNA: TGTGCCAGCAGCTTAGCGCGGGGGACCGGGGAGCTGTTTTTT. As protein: CASSLARGTGELFF.

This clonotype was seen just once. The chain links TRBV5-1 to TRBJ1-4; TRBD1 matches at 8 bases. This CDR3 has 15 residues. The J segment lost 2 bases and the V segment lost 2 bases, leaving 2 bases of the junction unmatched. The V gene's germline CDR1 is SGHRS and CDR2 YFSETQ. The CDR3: CASSLGTGTNEKLFF. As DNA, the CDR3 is TGCGCCAGCAGCTTAGGGACAGGCACTAATGAAAAACTGTTTTTT.

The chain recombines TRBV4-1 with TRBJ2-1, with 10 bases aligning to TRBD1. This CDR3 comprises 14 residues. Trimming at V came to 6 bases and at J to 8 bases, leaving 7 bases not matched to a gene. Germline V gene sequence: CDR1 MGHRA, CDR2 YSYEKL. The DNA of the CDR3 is TGCGCCAGCAGGGGGACAGGGGTAAGGGATGAGCAGTTCTTC. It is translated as CASRGTGVRDEQFF.

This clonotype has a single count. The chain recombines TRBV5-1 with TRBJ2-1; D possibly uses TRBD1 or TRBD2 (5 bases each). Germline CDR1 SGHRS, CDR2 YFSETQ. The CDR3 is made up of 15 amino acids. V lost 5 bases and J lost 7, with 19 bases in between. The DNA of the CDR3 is TGCGCCAGCAGTTCCGTCCCAGGGAGTGAAAATGAGCAGTTCTTC. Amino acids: CASSSVPGSENEQFF.

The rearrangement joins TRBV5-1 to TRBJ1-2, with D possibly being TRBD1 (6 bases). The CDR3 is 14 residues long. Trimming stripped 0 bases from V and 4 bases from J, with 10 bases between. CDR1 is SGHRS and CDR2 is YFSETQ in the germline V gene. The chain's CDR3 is CASSLDTGPYGYTF. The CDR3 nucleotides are TGCGCCAGCAGCTTGGATACAGGGCCCTATGGCTACACCTTC.